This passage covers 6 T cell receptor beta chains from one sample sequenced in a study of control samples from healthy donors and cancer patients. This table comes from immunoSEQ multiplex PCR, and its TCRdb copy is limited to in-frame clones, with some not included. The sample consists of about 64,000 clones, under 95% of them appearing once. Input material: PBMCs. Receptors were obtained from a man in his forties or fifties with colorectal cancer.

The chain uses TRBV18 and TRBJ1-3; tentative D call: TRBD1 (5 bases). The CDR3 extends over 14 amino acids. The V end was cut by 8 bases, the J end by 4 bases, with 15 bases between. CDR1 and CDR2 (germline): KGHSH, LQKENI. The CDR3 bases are TGTGCCAGCGCAACCGGGGCAGGAGGAAACACCATATATTTT. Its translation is CASATGAGGNTIYF.

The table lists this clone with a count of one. CDR3 protein: CASSQGQGSYEQYF. The DNA for the CDR3 is TGCGCCAGCAGCCAGGGACAGGGCTCCTACGAGCAGTACTTC. The chain couples TRBV4-3 to TRBJ2-7, with 9 bases lining up with TRBD1. The CDR3 runs to 14 residues. In germline, CDR1 is LGHNA, CDR2 YSLEER. V shed 3 bases, J shed 0 bases, and the junction held 0 bases outside the gene matches.

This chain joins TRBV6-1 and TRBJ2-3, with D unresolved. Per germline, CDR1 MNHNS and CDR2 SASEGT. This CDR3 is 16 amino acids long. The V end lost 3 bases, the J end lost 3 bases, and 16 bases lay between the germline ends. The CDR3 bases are TGTGCCAGCAGTGAGGGAACTCTCCGGAGAACAGATACGCAGTATTTT. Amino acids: CASSEGTLRRTDTQYF.

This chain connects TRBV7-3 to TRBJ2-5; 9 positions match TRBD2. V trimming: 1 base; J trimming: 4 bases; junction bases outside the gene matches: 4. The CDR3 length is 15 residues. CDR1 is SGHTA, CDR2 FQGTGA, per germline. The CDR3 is CASSLMLAGIETQYF. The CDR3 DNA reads TGTGCCAGCAGCTTAATGCTAGCGGGGATAGAGACCCAGTACTTC.

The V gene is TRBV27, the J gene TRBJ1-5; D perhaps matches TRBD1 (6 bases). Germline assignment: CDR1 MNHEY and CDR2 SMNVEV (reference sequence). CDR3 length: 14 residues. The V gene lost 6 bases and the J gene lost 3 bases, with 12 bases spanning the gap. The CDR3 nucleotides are TGTGCCAGCAGACCAACAGGGTACAATCAGCCCCAGCATTTT. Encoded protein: CASRPTGYNQPQHF.

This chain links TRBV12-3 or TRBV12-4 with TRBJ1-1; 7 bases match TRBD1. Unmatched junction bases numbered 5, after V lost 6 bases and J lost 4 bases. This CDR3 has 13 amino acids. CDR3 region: CASSETGVTEAFF. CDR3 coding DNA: TGTGCCAGCAGCGAAACAGGGGTCACTGAAGCTTTCTTT.